Sequencing of this TCR beta chain was carried out in a study of CD8 T cells in Susac syndrome. The CDR3 is made up of 12 amino acids. The V gene's germline CDR1 is SGHAT and CDR2 FQNNGV. Trimming removed 4 bases from V and 4 bases from J, with 8 bases in between. This clonotype was detected only a few times. After extraction with the RNeasy kit, about 0.45 to 1 ug of the RNA was reverse transcribed using random hexamers. Each CDR3 protein is one row after TCRdb ran MiXCR on the immunoSEQ multiplex PCR reads. This sample has approximately 220,000 distinct CDR3 sequences; 92% occur once, and the top ten carry 0.1% to 0.15%. The patients who served as multiple sclerosis controls were treatment-naive and had stable or active relapsing-remitting disease that fulfilled the revised McDonald criteria. TEMRA cells underwent FACS enrichment and CD8+ and CD4+ T cells underwent negative isolation.

V is TRBV11-2 and J is TRBJ2-7, with D tentatively TRBD2 (6 bases). The receptor was derived from a human donor with multiple sclerosis. Sequencing was carried out using CD8+ T cells from PBMCs. The CDR3: CASSSRGYEQYF. The CDR3 bases are TGTGCCAGCAGCTCCCGGGGGTACGAGCAGTACTTC. The whole variable domain, remainder taken from reference TRBV11-2 and TRBJ2-7, is EAGVAQSPRYKIIEKRQSVAFWCNPISGHATLYWYQQILGQGPKLLIQFQNNGVVDDSQLPKDRFSAERLKGVDSTLKIQPAKLEDSAVYLCASSSRGYEQYFGPGTRLTVT.